These 14 T cell receptor beta chains originate from one sample sequenced in a study of PD-1 blockade in classical Hodgkin lymphoma. Time point of the sample: newly diagnosed, previously untreated cHL patient sample. Out of thawed PBMCs, magnetic negative selection purified CD4+ T cells. Produced via immunoSEQ multiplex PCR; TCRdb's table is partial and in-frame only. This sample carries over 25,000 clones, about 90% of them seen once, and the ten largest clones take more than 0.35%. The sequencing input was CD4+ T cells from blood. The receptors derive from a human donor with classical Hodgkin lymphoma.

The chain carries TRBV19 and TRBJ1-5, with D possibly being TRBD1 (6 bases). V was pared by 6 bases and J by 0 bases, with 12 bases between. The germline gives CDR1 LNHDA, CDR2 SQIVND (reference sequence). The CDR3 spans 15 residues. This CDR3 reads CASRRTVNSNQPQHF. In DNA, the CDR3 is TGTGCCAGTAGACGGACAGTTAATAGCAATCAGCCCCAGCATTTT.

The V call is TRBV2, the J call TRBJ2-1; 10 bases are a match to TRBD2. The CDR3 extends over 14 amino acids. V shed 4 bases and J 4 bases; nucleotides not matched to a gene: 1. CDR1 is SNHLY, CDR2 FYNNEI, per germline. CDR3 residues: CASSGTSGYNEQFF. CDR3 in DNA: TGTGCCAGCAGTGGGACTAGCGGTTACAATGAGCAGTTCTTC.

The rearrangement uses TRBV28 and TRBJ2-3, with 10 bases fitting TRBD2. Unmatched junction bases numbered 6, after V lost 9 bases and J lost 3 bases. The CDR3 is 14 residues long. Germline V gene sequence: CDR1 MDHEN, CDR2 SYDVKM. CDR3 in DNA: TGTGCCAGTTTACCGGGACTAGCGACAGATACGCAGTATTTT. Amino acids: CASLPGLATDTQYF.

This sequence joins TRBV28 and TRBJ2-7; maybe TRBD2 (6 bases). CDR1 is MDHEN and CDR2 is SYDVKM in the germline V gene. This CDR3 comprises 13 residues. V was pared by 8 bases and J by 1 base, with 12 bases between. CDR3 sequence: CASLLGGSYEQYF. Here the CDR3 DNA reads TGTGCCAGCCTTCTCGGGGGATCCTACGAGCAGTACTTC.

The J gene is TRBJ1-1, the V gene TRBV5-1; no clear D. The CDR3 runs to 14 residues. The germline V gene has CDR1 SGHRS and CDR2 YFSETQ. The V end was cut by 0 bases, the J end by 0 bases, with 6 bases between. As DNA, the CDR3 is TGCGCCAGCAGCTTGGATCTTGTGAACACTGAAGCTTTCTTT. Its protein is CASSLDLVNTEAFF.

The count of this clone is one. The chain is built from TRBV7-2 and TRBJ1-3, with 8 bases that match TRBD1. Germline-derived CDR1 and CDR2 are SGHTA and FQGNSA. J lost 3 bases, V lost 1 base, and 8 bases had no gene match. The length of the CDR3 is 17 residues. The CDR3 region is CASSLGSRTGSGNTIYF. CDR3 nucleotides: TGTGCCAGCAGCTTAGGATCCCGGACAGGGAGTGGAAACACCATATATTTT. Full variable domain (remainder filled in from reference TRBV7-2 and TRBJ1-3): GAGVSQSPSNKVTEKGKDVELRCDPISGHTALYWYRQSLGQGLEFLIYFQGNSAPDKSGLPSDRFSAERTGGSVSTLTIQRTQQEDSAVYLCASSLGSRTGSGNTIYFGEGSWLTVV.

The chain is built from TRBV6-1 and TRBJ1-1; TRBD1 agrees at 9 bases. J gave up 3 bases and V 6 bases, and 8 bases lay outside the gene matches. CDR3 length: 15 amino acids. CDR1 is MNHNS and CDR2 is SASEGT in the germline V gene. The CDR3 spells CASSGTGFGDTEAFF. For the CDR3, the DNA is TGTGCCAGCAGCGGGACAGGGTTCGGGGACACTGAAGCTTTCTTT.

The chain recombines TRBV5-1 with TRBJ2-1; possible D gene TRBD2, 6 bases. This CDR3 comprises 14 residues. V lost 2 bases, J lost 10 bases, and 16 bases lay in between. Germline CDR1 reads SGHRS; CDR2 reads YFSETQ. CDR3 sequence: CASSLGTPRGEQFF. In DNA form, the CDR3 reads TGCGCCAGCAGCTTAGGGACTCCCCGGGGAGAGCAGTTCTTC.

This chain uses TRBV6-5 with TRBJ2-7; TRBD2 agrees at 8 bases. The CDR3 covers 15 residues. CDR1 is MNHEY and CDR2 is SVGAGI in the germline V gene. After removal of 0 bases from V and 5 bases from J, the junction contained 6 bases not matched to a gene. The CDR3 nucleotides are TGTGCCAGCAGTTACTCGGCGGGAGGAGCGAACGAGCAGTACTTC. It yields the protein CASSYSAGGANEQYF.

The chain links TRBV7-2 to TRBJ2-7, with D uncertain. Looked up from germline, CDR1 is SGHTA and CDR2 is FQGNSA. V dropped 2 bases and J dropped 3 bases, with 8 bases sitting between them. This CDR3 is 13 amino acids long. CDR3 residues: CASSLSFLYEQYF. The CDR3 DNA reads as TGTGCCAGCAGCTTATCTTTTCTCTACGAGCAGTACTTC.

This clone was observed a single time. The chain couples TRBV29-1 to TRBJ2-3; D call uncertain. This CDR3 has 14 residues. Germline-derived CDR1 and CDR2 are SQVTM and ANQGSEA. V lost 4 bases and J lost 4, with 15 bases in between. CDR3 in DNA: TGCAGCGTTGCACCCTCCTCCCCCCCAGATACGCAGTATTTT. Residues: CSVAPSSPPDTQYF.

J is TRBJ1-2 and V is TRBV5-1; 9 bases align to TRBD1. The CDR3 runs 18 residues. The J segment lost 0 bases and the V segment lost 4 bases, leaving 13 bases of the junction unmatched. CDR1 and CDR2 (germline): SGHRS, YFSETQ. The CDR3 is CASSPGTGWGEANYGYTF. CDR3 DNA sequence: TGCGCCAGCAGCCCCGGGACAGGGTGGGGAGAAGCTAACTATGGCTACACCTTC.

The V and J genes are TRBV28 and TRBJ2-6; no clear D. Trimming left V 5 bases short and J 6 bases short, with 17 bases between. CDR1 MDHEN and CDR2 SYDVKM come from the germline V gene. The CDR3 runs 16 residues. Here the CDR3 reads CASSLDPLSLANVLTF. CDR3 DNA sequence: TGTGCCAGCAGTCTCGACCCGTTGTCCTTGGCCAACGTCCTGACTTTC. Full variable domain (remainder filled in from reference TRBV28 and TRBJ2-6): DVKVTQSSRYLVKRTGEKVFLECVQDMDHENMFWYRQDPGLGLRLIYFSYDVKMKEKGDIPEGYSVSREKKERFSLILESASTNQTSMYLCASSLDPLSLANVLTFGAGSRLTVL.

The chain links TRBV7-2 to TRBJ2-5; 7 bases align to TRBD2. CDR3 size: 16 residues. The germline CDR1 and CDR2 sequences are SGHTA and FQGNSA. The J segment lost 1 base and the V segment lost 0 bases, leaving 5 bases of the junction unmatched. The CDR3 DNA is TGTGCCAGCAGCTTAGCGACTAGCAGGCCCCAAGAGACCCAGTACTTC. The encoded protein is CASSLATSRPQETQYF. Variable domain in full (rest from reference TRBV7-2 and TRBJ2-5): GAGVSQSPSNKVTEKGKDVELRCDPISGHTALYWYRQSLGQGLEFLIYFQGNSAPDKSGLPSDRFSAERTGGSVSTLTIQRTQQEDSAVYLCASSLATSRPQETQYFGPGTRLLVL.